The 10 T cell receptor beta chains listed next were all sequenced from one sample in a study of Tregs in tolerant kidney transplant recipients. Generated by immunoSEQ multiplex PCR, the TCRdb table keeps only in-frame clones and is missing some. The sample yields about 69,000 clones, roughly nine tenths seen once. This specimen was CD4+ T cells from blood, taken before the transplant. Receptors originate from a human donor who received a combined kidney and bone marrow transplant.

This chain uses TRBV7-6 with TRBJ2-1; no reliable D call. Trimming took off 5 bases at V and 5 bases at J, with 7 bases between the two ends. The CDR3 has 12 amino acids. The germline gives CDR1 SGHVS, CDR2 FNYEAQ. The CDR3 region has the DNA TGTGCCAGCAGCCACAACAACAATGAGCAGTTCTTC. It specifies CASSHNNNEQFF.

This clone was observed a handful of times. J is TRBJ1-2 and V is TRBV5-1, with a weak D call TRBD1 (6 bases). CDR1 is SGHRS, CDR2 YFSETQ, per germline. The CDR3 runs 13 residues. V gave up 4 bases and J gave up 14 bases, with 21 bases separating them. The CDR3 spells CASSPDSGWEGTF. In DNA form, the CDR3 reads TGCGCCAGCAGCCCGGACAGTGGTTGGGAAGGTACCTTC. The entire variable domain, with the rest obtained from reference TRBV5-1 and TRBJ1-2, is as follows: KAGVTQTPRYLIKTRGQQVTLSCSPISGHRSVSWYQQTPGQGLQFLFEYFSETQRNKGNFPGRFSGRQFSNSRSEMNVSTLELGDSALYLCASSPDSGWEGTFGSGTRLTVV.

The rearrangement joins TRBV6-1 to TRBJ1-1; tentatively, D is TRBD1 (6 bases). CDR3 length: 14 amino acids. The germline V and J ends were trimmed by 5 bases and 1 base, with 11 bases remaining between them. Per the germline V gene, CDR1 is MNHNS and CDR2 is SASEGT. In DNA form, the CDR3 reads TGTGCCAGCAGTAACACAGGGAGGAACACTGAAGCTTTCTTT. It translates to CASSNTGRNTEAFF.

This clone qualifies as medium-sized. The chain combines TRBV10-3 with TRBJ2-7; D unclear. This CDR3 is built from 11 residues. From germline, CDR1 is ENHRY and CDR2 SYGVKD. Trimming stripped 0 bases from V and 7 bases from J, with 4 bases between. In DNA form, the CDR3 reads TGTGCCATCAGTGAGTCTGCGGAGCAGTACTTC. It codes for CAISESAEQYF.

This clone has only one observation. The chain uses TRBV7-2 and TRBJ1-4, with D possibly matching TRBD1 (5 bases). Germline loops: CDR1 SGHTA, CDR2 FQGNSA. CDR3 size: 14 residues. The ends were cut back, 5 bases at V and 3 bases at J, with 10 bases in the middle. The CDR3 DNA follows: TGTGCCAGCAGCCCGGGAGGGGCTAATGAAAAACTGTTTTTT. Protein sequence: CASSPGGANEKLFF.

The chain employs TRBV18 and TRBJ2-5; 7 nucleotides agree with TRBD1. Per germline, CDR1 KGHSH and CDR2 LQKENI. The V gene end was trimmed by 4 bases and the J gene end by 2 bases; junction bases not matched to a gene: 4. This CDR3 spans 14 amino acids. CDR3 sequence reads: CASSRSGQQETQYF. CDR3 sequence (DNA): TGTGCCAGCTCACGCTCGGGACAGCAAGAGACCCAGTACTTC.

The chain recombines TRBV30 with TRBJ1-5, with 12 bases identical to TRBD1. CDR1 and CDR2 from the germline V gene are GTSNPN and SVGIG (reference sequence). CDR3 length: 14 amino acids. V trimming: 5 bases; J trimming: 4 bases; junction bases outside the gene matches: 3. The CDR3 coding sequence is TGTGCCTGGGGGGACAGGGGGCAAAATCAGCCCCAGCATTTT. The encoded protein is CAWGDRGQNQPQHF.

The V call is TRBV7-7, the J call TRBJ2-2, with D possibly matching TRBD2 (5 bases). Trimming removed 3 bases from V and 6 bases from J, with 8 bases in between. CDR1 is SSHAT, CDR2 FNYEAQ, per germline (reference sequence). The CDR3 is 13 amino acids. The CDR3: CASSFGVAGELFF. CDR3 nucleotides: TGTGCCAGCAGCTTCGGGGTAGCCGGGGAGCTGTTTTTT.

This chain connects TRBV5-4 to TRBJ1-3; D not certain. This CDR3 spans 16 amino acids. The V gene's germline CDR1 is SGHNT and CDR2 YYREEE (reference sequence). Trimming removed 0 bases at V and 0 bases at J, with 10 bases between. CDR3: CASSLDVGGSGNTIYF. CDR3 nucleotides: TGTGCCAGCAGCTTGGATGTTGGAGGCTCTGGAAACACCATATATTTT.

CDR3 region: CASRAGQGKSSYNEQFF. CDR3 coding DNA: TGTGCCAGCAGAGCGGGACAGGGGAAAAGCTCCTACAATGAGCAGTTCTTC. V gene TRBV7-9 combines with J gene TRBJ2-1; the match to TRBD1 covers 10 bases. The V and J ends lost 6 bases and 0 bases, in that order; junction bases with no gene match: 8. The CDR3 totals 17 residues. Germline loops: CDR1 SEHNR, CDR2 FQNEAQ (reference sequence).